One sample yielded the 25 T cell receptor beta chains listed below, sequenced in a study of cytomegalovirus exposure and HLA in healthy donors. Vbeta (60) and Jbeta (13) primers were used in the PCR. Using immunoSEQ multiplex PCR, the repertoire was profiled, and TCRdb retains in-frame clones only, with some absent. Of roughly 130,000 clones in the sample, 80% are singletons; the top ten hold 5% to 6.5%. The sequenced material came from PBMCs. All receptors derive from a man aged 25-45 years in good health and CMV-seronegative.

CDR3 loop: CASSSLAEARDEQYF. In nucleotides, the CDR3 is TGTGCCAGCAGCTCCCTAGCGGAGGCGAGGGACGAGCAGTACTTC. The chain combines TRBV5-4 with TRBJ2-7; 7 nucleotides match TRBD2. Trimming cost V 3 bases and J 5 bases; bases outside gene matches: 11. The CDR3 has 15 amino acids. The germline V gene has CDR1 SGHNT and CDR2 YYREEE (reference sequence).

This clone has just one count. The rearrangement joins TRBV7-9 to TRBJ2-1, with 7 nucleotides matching TRBD2. There are 15 residues in the CDR3. The germline CDR1 and CDR2 sequences are SEHNR and FQNEAQ (reference sequence). The J segment lost 3 bases and the V segment lost 5 bases, leaving 7 bases of the junction unmatched. CDR3 sequence (DNA): TGTGCCAGCAGCCCAAGCGGGACTGTCTACAATGAGCAGTTCTTC. It is translated as CASSPSGTVYNEQFF.

The chain links TRBV28 to TRBJ2-3, with 7 bases that match TRBD2. The ends lost 3 bases at V and 1 base at J; junction bases unmatched: 4. The CDR3 sequence is 15 residues long. Germline loops: CDR1 MDHEN, CDR2 SYDVKM. The CDR3 loop is CASSFGTTGTDTQYF. The CDR3 nucleotides are TGTGCCAGCAGTTTCGGGACTACGGGCACAGATACGCAGTATTTT.

This clone was found a few times. The chain links TRBV28 to TRBJ1-2; possibly TRBD1 for D (6 bases). Germline lookup yields CDR1 MDHEN and CDR2 SYDVKM. CDR3 length: 14 amino acids. Trimming removed 6 bases at V and 4 bases at J, with 15 bases between. This CDR3 is CASRGLDRLYGYTF. In nucleotides, the CDR3 is TGTGCCAGCAGAGGATTGGACAGACTCTATGGCTACACCTTC.

This clone showed up just a few times. The chain employs TRBV9 and TRBJ1-1, with D unresolved. The length of the CDR3 is 16 residues. The V and J ends lost 4 bases and 1 base respectively, with 17 bases between them. Germline CDR1 is SGDLS and CDR2 is YYNGEE. The CDR3 coding sequence is TGTGCCAGCAGCTCTTACCCTCTCCGGGAGAACACTGAAGCTTTCTTT. Protein product: CASSSYPLRENTEAFF. The complete variable domain, with remaining parts taken from reference TRBV9 and TRBJ1-1, reads DSGVTQTPKHLITATGQRVTLRCSPRSGDLSVYWYQQSLDQGLQFLIQYYNGEERAKGNILERFSAQQFPDLHSELNLSSLELGDSALYFCASSSYPLRENTEAFFGQGTRLTVV.

This clone was picked up one time. The chain uses TRBV30 and TRBJ2-7, with 13 nucleotides matching TRBD2. Losses at the gene ends were 2 bases for V and 1 base for J; bases not matched to a gene: 23. The CDR3 is made up of 22 amino acids. In germline, CDR1 is GTSNPN, CDR2 SVGIG (reference sequence). The CDR3 region is CAWSRRIGLAGDKALESYEQYF. In nucleotides, the CDR3 is TGTGCCTGGAGTCGACGCATCGGACTAGCGGGAGATAAGGCCCTCGAGTCCTACGAGCAGTACTTC.

The CDR3 sequence is CASSFSWTGGPQDTQYF. Here the CDR3 DNA reads TGTGCCAGCAGTTTCTCTTGGACGGGAGGGCCTCAAGATACGCAGTATTTT. This chain connects TRBV28 to TRBJ2-3; 8 nucleotides match TRBD2. The V gene's germline CDR1 is MDHEN and CDR2 SYDVKM. With V trimmed by 3 bases and J by 5 bases, 13 bases remained unmatched. This CDR3 has 17 residues.

The V gene is TRBV30, the J gene TRBJ1-2, with D unresolved. From germline, CDR1 is GTSNPN and CDR2 SVGIG (reference sequence). CDR3 size: 12 residues. V was shortened by 3 bases and J by 0 bases, with 5 bases between the two germline ends. CDR3 bases: TGTGCCTGGAGCCAATCTAACTATGGCTACACCTTC. As protein: CAWSQSNYGYTF. Full variable domain (missing parts from reference TRBV30 and TRBJ1-2): SQTIHQWPATLVQPVGSPLSLECTVEGTSNPNLYWYRQAAGRGLQLLFYSVGIGQISSEVPQNLSASRPQDRQFILSSKKLLLSDSGFYLCAWSQSNYGYTFGSGTRLTVV.

The chain employs TRBV10-3 and TRBJ2-1; 9 bases match TRBD1. This CDR3 spans 13 amino acids. V dropped 8 bases and J dropped 4; count of bases not matched to a gene: 3. CDR1 ENHRY and CDR2 SYGVKD come from the germline V gene. As DNA, the CDR3 is TGTGCCATCCTGGGGACAGGGTACAATGAGCAGTTCTTC. Translated, it gives CAILGTGYNEQFF.

The chain joins TRBV12-1 to TRBJ2-1; the tabulated D call, TRBD2, remains unverified against the DNA. TRBV12-1 is a pseudogene segment. The CDR3 has 13 amino acids. The CDR3 loop reads CASSFGCGDEQFF. The CDR3 DNA follows: TGTGCCAGCAGCTTTGGGTGCGGGGATGAGCAGTTCTTC.

The chain recombines TRBV15 with TRBJ2-7; a possible D gene is TRBD1 (5 bases). The CDR3 extends over 15 amino acids. Germline CDR1 LNHNV, CDR2 YYDKDF (reference sequence). The V and J ends lost 3 bases and 1 base respectively, with 13 bases between them. The CDR3 here is CATSSRQGESYEQYF. CDR3 DNA: TGTGCCACCAGCAGCCGGCAGGGTGAATCCTACGAGCAGTACTTC.

The chain is built from TRBV19 and TRBJ2-7; maybe TRBD1 (6 bases). V was cut by 6 bases and J by 12 bases, with 18 bases left in between. There are 12 residues in the CDR3. Germline CDR1 LNHDA, CDR2 SQIVND (reference sequence). The DNA of the CDR3 is TGTGCCAGTAGCCAATCGCAGGGGTTTTTGTACTTC. Residues: CASSQSQGFLYF.

J is TRBJ2-3 and V is TRBV6-4, with 8 positions matching TRBD1. Germline CDR1 reads MRHNA; CDR2 reads SNTAGT. V trimming: 3 bases; J trimming: 5 bases; junction bases outside the gene matches: 7. This CDR3 has 15 amino acids. The CDR3 DNA reads TGTGCCAGCAGTGAAATGGACAGGGTGGGAGATACGCAGTATTTT. It encodes CASSEMDRVGDTQYF.

The chain combines TRBV19 with TRBJ1-4; 7 bases line up with TRBD1. The CDR3 has 14 amino acids. Looked up from germline, CDR1 is LNHDA and CDR2 is SQIVND (reference sequence). The trim removed 6 bases at V and 3 bases at J, leaving 4 bases unmatched. CDR3 residues: CASSPTGSNEKLFF. CDR3 coding DNA: TGTGCCAGTAGCCCGACAGGGTCTAATGAAAAACTGTTTTTT. The full variable domain, with the rest looked up from reference TRBV19 and TRBJ1-4, is DGGITQSPKYLFRKEGQNVTLSCEQNLNHDAMYWYRQDPGQGLRLIYYSQIVNDFQKGDIAEGYSVSREKKESFPLTVTSAQKNPTAFYLCASSPTGSNEKLFFGSGTQLSVL.

The genes are TRBV27 and TRBJ1-4; 8 nucleotides line up with TRBD1. The ends lost 5 bases at V and 3 bases at J; junction bases unmatched: 8. Germline-derived CDR1 and CDR2 are MNHEY and SMNVEV (reference sequence). CDR3 length equals 16 residues. CDR3 sequence (DNA): TGTGCCAGCAGTCCCGGGACAGGTCTTGCTAATGAAAAACTGTTTTTT. Its translation is CASSPGTGLANEKLFF. Full variable domain (remainder filled in from reference TRBV27 and TRBJ1-4): EAQVTQNPRYLITVTGKKLTVTCSQNMNHEYMSWYRQDPGLGLRQIYYSMNVEVTDKGDVPEGYKVSRKEKRNFPLILESPSPNQTSLYFCASSPGTGLANEKLFFGSGTQLSVL.

V and J are TRBV5-4 and TRBJ2-7, with a weak D call TRBD2 (6 bases). The germline V and J ends were trimmed by 2 bases and 2 bases, with 14 bases remaining between them. The CDR3 runs to 15 residues. CDR1 and CDR2 from the germline V gene are SGHNT and YYREEE (reference sequence). In nucleotides, the CDR3 is TGTGCCAGCAGCTTCTCCGCGGGACCCGCCTACGAGCAGTACTTC. It codes for CASSFSAGPAYEQYF.

The chain couples TRBV5-1 to TRBJ2-1; 9 bases are shared with TRBD1. Germline CDR1 and CDR2: SGHRS and YFSETQ. The trim removed 4 bases at V and 5 bases at J, leaving 4 bases unmatched. This CDR3 is 14 amino acids long. The CDR3 loop is CASSMYRGHNEQFF. CDR3 sequence (DNA): TGCGCCAGCAGCATGTACAGGGGGCACAATGAGCAGTTCTTC.

V usage is TRBV6-5 and J usage is TRBJ1-1, with 8 bases fitting TRBD1. J gave up 1 base and V 6 bases, and 4 bases lay outside the gene matches. The CDR3 consists of 14 residues. Germline values: CDR1 MNHEY, CDR2 SVGAGI. The CDR3 reads CASSQTGANTEAFF. CDR3 in DNA: TGTGCCAGCAGCCAGACAGGGGCGAACACTGAAGCTTTCTTT.

The chain has TRBV6-5 and TRBJ2-5, with 7 bases lining up with TRBD1. The J call is doubtful: the DNA matches TRBJ2-7 better. The CDR3 spans 14 residues. Germline CDR1 and CDR2: MNHEY and SVGAGI. DNA for the CDR3: TGTGCCAGCATGGAACAGGGGAAATCCTACGAGCAGTACTTC. It specifies CASMEQGKSYEQYF.

A single count supports this clone. The chain combines TRBV2 with TRBJ1-2; a weak D match, TRBD1 (6 bases). CDR1 SNHLY and CDR2 FYNNEI come from the germline V gene. The CDR3 covers 16 residues. V lost 10 bases and J lost 5, with 26 bases in between. CDR3 DNA: TGTGCCACCTTAAGACTTTCTACAGGGATCCTTTATGGCTACACCTTC. Translation gives CATLRLSTGILYGYTF. Complete variable domain (other parts from reference TRBV2 and TRBJ1-2): EPEVTQTPSHQVTQMGQEVILRCVPISNHLYFYWYRQILGQKVEFLVSFYNNEISEKSEIFDDQFSVERPDGSNFTLKIRSTKLEDSAMYFCATLRLSTGILYGYTFGSGTRLTVV.

The CDR3 nucleotides are TGTGCCAGCAGTTTTCCGCCCGGTAGCAATCAGCCCCAGCATTTT. Its protein is CASSFPPGSNQPQHF. V is TRBV28 and J is TRBJ1-5; no clear D. This CDR3 contains 15 residues. Germline assignment: CDR1 MDHEN and CDR2 SYDVKM. Trimming removed 3 bases from V and 0 bases from J, with 9 bases in between.

V gene TRBV6-4 combines with J gene TRBJ2-1; D ambiguous. Trimming took off 6 bases at V and 3 bases at J, with 18 bases between the two ends. CDR3 length: 16 amino acids. CDR1 is MRHNA and CDR2 is SNTAGT in the germline V gene. The DNA for the CDR3 is TGTGCCAGCAGGTCTGGCGGCACATCATTCTACAATGAGCAGTTCTTC. This translates into CASRSGGTSFYNEQFF.

By sample fraction, this clone is medium-sized. This chain connects TRBV6-5 to TRBJ1-1; D unresolved. Germline V lookup: CDR1 MNHEY, CDR2 SVGAGI. The V end lost 5 bases, the J end lost 3 bases, and 10 bases lay between the germline ends. CDR3 length equals 13 residues. The CDR3 bases are TGTGCCAGCAGTGCCCCGGAGCACACTGAAGCTTTCTTT. It yields the protein CASSAPEHTEAFF.

This rearrangement joins TRBV5-6 to TRBJ2-7; 10 bases are a match to TRBD2. Per germline, CDR1 SGHDT and CDR2 YYEEEE. Losses at the gene ends were 4 bases for V and 0 bases for J; bases not matched to a gene: 4. CDR3 size: 15 residues. The DNA for the CDR3 is TGTGCCAGCAGCCACCTAGCGGGGGACTCCTACGAGCAGTACTTC. Translated: CASSHLAGDSYEQYF. Looking up the rest from reference TRBV5-6 and TRBJ2-7 gives the full variable domain: DAGVTQSPTHLIKTRGQQVTLRCSPKSGHDTVSWYQQALGQGPQFIFQYYEEEERQRGNFPDRFSGHQFPNYSSELNVNALLLGDSALYLCASSHLAGDSYEQYFGPGTRLTVT.

This clone was detected once. The chain links TRBV7-2 to TRBJ2-3; 9 positions agree with TRBD1. There are 16 residues in the CDR3. Trimming at V came to 5 bases and at J to 5 bases, leaving 11 bases not matched to a gene. Germline CDR1 SGHTA, CDR2 FQGNSA. The CDR3 sequence: CASSPFRDREGDTQYF. In DNA form, the CDR3 reads TGTGCCAGCAGCCCATTCCGGGACAGGGAGGGAGATACGCAGTATTTT.